Following are 12 T cell receptor beta chains from one sample sequenced in a study of OX40 agonist ivuxolimab in advanced cancers. Assay: immunoSEQ multiplex PCR; the TCRdb copy retains only in-frame clones and omits some. The sample yields about 38,000 clones, roughly 82% seen once. The sample was CD4+ or CD8+ T cells sorted from blood, taken in a trial of the OX40 agonist ivuxolimab. The source of these receptors is an adult with an advanced solid tumor such as melanoma, head and neck, liver or kidney cancer.

The gene calls are TRBV5-1 and TRBJ2-7; 8 nucleotides line up with TRBD1. This CDR3 comprises 14 residues. V gave up 1 base and J gave up 3 bases; unmatched junction bases: 3. Germline CDR1 reads SGHRS; CDR2 reads YFSETQ. The CDR3 coding sequence is TGCGCCAGCAGCTTGACGGGACAGGACTACGAGCAGTACTTC. This sequence encodes CASSLTGQDYEQYF.

V gene TRBV19 combines with J gene TRBJ2-1; perhaps TRBD2 as D (5 bases). Germline CDR1 is LNHDA and CDR2 is SQIVND (reference sequence). The CDR3 is 13 residues long. Between the trimmed V and J ends, which lost 7 bases and 10 bases, there was a span of 17 bases. The CDR3 sequence is CASTATRVWEQFF. CDR3 DNA: TGTGCCAGTACCGCTACGAGGGTTTGGGAGCAGTTCTTC.

The chain recombines TRBV5-1 with TRBJ1-1; tentative D call: TRBD1 (5 bases). The CDR3 extends over 13 amino acids. V lost 2 bases to trimming and J lost 5 bases, with 10 bases between them. Germline-derived CDR1 and CDR2 are SGHRS and YFSETQ. For the CDR3, the DNA is TGCGCCAGCAGCTTTAAGGGGATTACTGAAGCTTTCTTT. Its protein product is CASSFKGITEAFF.

This chain uses TRBV4-2 with TRBJ2-3; maybe TRBD2 (5 bases). CDR1 is LGHNA and CDR2 is YNFKEQ in the germline V gene. The CDR3 length is 16 residues. V lost 1 base, J lost 2 bases, and 13 bases lay in between. The CDR3 here is CASSQAPGITTDTQYF. CDR3 DNA: TGTGCCAGCAGCCAAGCGCCCGGGATCACCACAGATACGCAGTATTTT.

J is TRBJ1-5 and V is TRBV9; D is unclear. Germline lookup yields CDR1 SGDLS and CDR2 YYNGEE. The ends were cut back, 0 bases at V and 4 bases at J, with 8 bases in the middle. CDR3 length equals 14 residues. The CDR3 sequence is CASSVDQYNQPQHF. DNA of the CDR3: TGTGCCAGCAGCGTAGATCAGTATAATCAGCCCCAGCATTTT.

The gene calls are TRBV27 and TRBJ2-7, with D possibly TRBD1 on 7 matching bases. The CDR3 is 15 amino acids. V lost 5 bases to trimming and J lost 2 bases, with 16 bases between them. The germline gives CDR1 MNHEY, CDR2 SMNVEV (reference sequence). The DNA of the CDR3 is TGTGCCAGCAGTCGACAGGGCGGGATACCCTACGAGCAGTACTTC. It encodes CASSRQGGIPYEQYF.

The chain has TRBV4-3 and TRBJ2-5; the match to TRBD1 covers 8 bases. Germline trimming cut 0 bases from V and 4 bases from J; bases unmatched to any gene: 10. The CDR3 loop spans 17 amino acids. Per germline, CDR1 LGHNA and CDR2 YSLEER. This chain's CDR3 is CASSQDKFTGGRETQYF. CDR3 nucleotides: TGCGCCAGCAGCCAAGATAAGTTTACAGGGGGACGAGAGACCCAGTACTTC.

The sample holds one count of this clone. The chain links TRBV10-3 to TRBJ2-3; 7 bases align to TRBD1. CDR1 ENHRY and CDR2 SYGVKD come from the germline V gene. Trimming cost V 8 bases and J 3 bases; bases outside gene matches: 5. This CDR3 is 13 amino acids long. Here the CDR3 reads CAIAGTATDTQYF. CDR3 sequence (DNA): TGTGCCATCGCCGGGACAGCGACAGATACGCAGTATTTT.

This sequence joins TRBV18 and TRBJ2-3, with 7 bases fitting TRBD2. The length of the CDR3 is 15 residues. J gave up 7 bases and V 6 bases, and 13 bases lay outside the gene matches. CDR1 and CDR2 from the germline V gene are KGHSH and LQKENI. Here the CDR3 DNA reads TGTGCCAGCTCCCCAGGCTCGGGGGGTCCTAATACGCAGTATTTT. Protein: CASSPGSGGPNTQYF. The variable domain in full, with the rest retrieved from reference TRBV18 and TRBJ2-3, is NAGVMQNPRHLVRRRGQEARLRCSPMKGHSHVYWYRQLPEEGLKFMVYLQKENIIDESGMPKERFSAEFPKEGPSILRIQQVVRGDSAAYFCASSPGSGGPNTQYFGPGTRLTVL.

This chain joins TRBV14 and TRBJ1-1; no firm D call. Between the trimmed V and J ends, which lost 3 bases and 1 base, there was a span of 9 bases. The length of the CDR3 is 14 residues. Looked up from germline, CDR1 is SGHDN and CDR2 is FVKESK. CDR3 DNA: TGTGCCAGCAGCCACCGGGGTGGGAACACTGAAGCTTTCTTT. Its protein product is CASSHRGGNTEAFF.

The chain carries TRBV5-5 and TRBJ1-1; weak D call: TRBD1 (5 bases). There are 17 residues in the CDR3. The V gene's germline CDR1 is SGHKS and CDR2 YYEKEE (reference sequence). Trimming shortened V by 0 bases and J by 3 bases, and 18 bases separated the two germline ends. DNA of the CDR3: TGTGCCAGCAGCTTGGGATGGTGGGGGTTAGGGGACACTGAAGCTTTCTTT. Translating gives CASSLGWWGLGDTEAFF.

The V call is TRBV14, the J call TRBJ1-3, with a weak D call TRBD1 (5 bases). The CDR3 has 14 amino acids. The ends were cut back, 3 bases at V and 3 bases at J, with 9 bases in the middle. The germline gives CDR1 SGHDN, CDR2 FVKESK. This CDR3 reads CASSQQGFGNTIYF. The CDR3 DNA reads as TGTGCCAGCAGCCAGCAGGGATTTGGAAACACCATATATTTT.